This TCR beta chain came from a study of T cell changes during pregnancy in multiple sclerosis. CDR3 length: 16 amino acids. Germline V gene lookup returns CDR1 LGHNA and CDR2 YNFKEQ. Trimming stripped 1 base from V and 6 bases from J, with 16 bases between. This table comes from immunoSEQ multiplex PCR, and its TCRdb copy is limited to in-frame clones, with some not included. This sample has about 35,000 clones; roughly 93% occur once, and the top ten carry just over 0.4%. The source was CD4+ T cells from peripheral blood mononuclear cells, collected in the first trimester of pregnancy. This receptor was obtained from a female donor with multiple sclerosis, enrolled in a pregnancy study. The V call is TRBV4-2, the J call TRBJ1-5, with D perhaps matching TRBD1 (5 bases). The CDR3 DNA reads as TGTGCCAGCAGCCAAGCCGGGGGTGCCGTCAGTCAGCCCCAGCATTTT. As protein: CASSQAGGAVSQPQHF.